Many counts were recorded for the clone carrying this T cell receptor beta chain. Its antigen is undetermined. This specimen belongs to a study of neurological immune-mediated disorders. PBMCs stored at -80 C, 2 million in total, were the source of the unsorted libraries. Overall study findings and caveats: HTLV-1-associated myelopathy had the most TCR clonal expansion, and multiple sclerosis had the least, less than healthy controls. Across subjects, no CDR3 amino acid sequence appeared in expanded clones of more than one subject, a finding that suggested private repertoires in all groups.

One entry per CDR3 protein, called by TCRdb with MiXCR from the 5' RACE reads. The sample contains tens of thousands of distinct CDR3 sequences, just over 5% of which appear only once. The receptor comes from a woman younger than 45 with multiple sclerosis. Sequencing was done on a sample of PBMCs.

CDR3 loop: CASSPGQLALYDYGYTF. For the CDR3, the DNA is TGCGCCAGCAGCCCGGGACAACTGGCCCTCTACGATTATGGCTACACCTTC. V is TRBV5-1 and J is TRBJ1-2; D is possibly TRBD1 (6 bases). V lost 4 bases, J lost 5 bases, and 24 bases lay in between. Germline loops: CDR1 SGHRS, CDR2 YFSETQ. This CDR3 comprises 17 residues.